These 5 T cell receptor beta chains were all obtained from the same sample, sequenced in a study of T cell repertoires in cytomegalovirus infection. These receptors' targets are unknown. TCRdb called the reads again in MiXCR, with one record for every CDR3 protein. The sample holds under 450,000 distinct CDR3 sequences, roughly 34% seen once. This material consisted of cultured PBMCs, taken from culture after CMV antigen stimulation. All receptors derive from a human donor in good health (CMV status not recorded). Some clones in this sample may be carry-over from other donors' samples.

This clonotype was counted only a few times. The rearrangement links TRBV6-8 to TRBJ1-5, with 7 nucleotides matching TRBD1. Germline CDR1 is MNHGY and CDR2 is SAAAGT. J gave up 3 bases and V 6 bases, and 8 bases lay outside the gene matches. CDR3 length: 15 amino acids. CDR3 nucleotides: TGTGCCAGCAGGCTAAACAGGGGTACCAATCAGCCCCAGCATTTT. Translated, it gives CASRLNRGTNQPQHF.

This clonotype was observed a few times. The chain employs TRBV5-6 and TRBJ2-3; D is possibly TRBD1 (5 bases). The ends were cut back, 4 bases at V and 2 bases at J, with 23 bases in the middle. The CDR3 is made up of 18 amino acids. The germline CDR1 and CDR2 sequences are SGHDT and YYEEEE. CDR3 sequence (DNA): TGTGCCAGCAGCCTCCTTCGTGGGTGGGGCGGAAACACAGATACGCAGTATTTT. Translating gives CASSLLRGWGGNTDTQYF.

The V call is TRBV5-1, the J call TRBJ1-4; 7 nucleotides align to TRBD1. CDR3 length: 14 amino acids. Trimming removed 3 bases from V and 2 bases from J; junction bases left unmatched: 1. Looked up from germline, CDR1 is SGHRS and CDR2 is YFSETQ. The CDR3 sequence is CASSSGQTNEKLFF. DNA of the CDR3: TGCGCCAGCAGCTCGGGACAGACTAATGAAAAACTGTTTTTT.

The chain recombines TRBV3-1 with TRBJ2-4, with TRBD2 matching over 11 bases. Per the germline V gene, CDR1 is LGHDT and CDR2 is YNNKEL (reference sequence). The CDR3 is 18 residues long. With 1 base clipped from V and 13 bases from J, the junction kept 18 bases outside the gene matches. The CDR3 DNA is TGTGCCAGCAGCCAAGTTGTGTTTGGGACTAGCGGATCTCCAGGGCAGTACTTC. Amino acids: CASSQVVFGTSGSPGQYF.

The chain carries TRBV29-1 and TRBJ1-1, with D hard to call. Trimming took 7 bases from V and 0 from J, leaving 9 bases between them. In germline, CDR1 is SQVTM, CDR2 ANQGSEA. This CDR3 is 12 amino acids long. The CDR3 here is CSGFNMNTEAFF. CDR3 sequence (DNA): TGCAGCGGGTTTAACATGAACACTGAAGCTTTCTTT. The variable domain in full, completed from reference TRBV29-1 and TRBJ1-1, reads SAVISQKPSRDICQRGTSLTIQCQVDSQVTMMFWYRQQPGQSLTLIATANQGSEATYESGFVIDKFPISRPNLTFSTLTVSNMSPEDSSIYLCSGFNMNTEAFFGQGTRLTVV.